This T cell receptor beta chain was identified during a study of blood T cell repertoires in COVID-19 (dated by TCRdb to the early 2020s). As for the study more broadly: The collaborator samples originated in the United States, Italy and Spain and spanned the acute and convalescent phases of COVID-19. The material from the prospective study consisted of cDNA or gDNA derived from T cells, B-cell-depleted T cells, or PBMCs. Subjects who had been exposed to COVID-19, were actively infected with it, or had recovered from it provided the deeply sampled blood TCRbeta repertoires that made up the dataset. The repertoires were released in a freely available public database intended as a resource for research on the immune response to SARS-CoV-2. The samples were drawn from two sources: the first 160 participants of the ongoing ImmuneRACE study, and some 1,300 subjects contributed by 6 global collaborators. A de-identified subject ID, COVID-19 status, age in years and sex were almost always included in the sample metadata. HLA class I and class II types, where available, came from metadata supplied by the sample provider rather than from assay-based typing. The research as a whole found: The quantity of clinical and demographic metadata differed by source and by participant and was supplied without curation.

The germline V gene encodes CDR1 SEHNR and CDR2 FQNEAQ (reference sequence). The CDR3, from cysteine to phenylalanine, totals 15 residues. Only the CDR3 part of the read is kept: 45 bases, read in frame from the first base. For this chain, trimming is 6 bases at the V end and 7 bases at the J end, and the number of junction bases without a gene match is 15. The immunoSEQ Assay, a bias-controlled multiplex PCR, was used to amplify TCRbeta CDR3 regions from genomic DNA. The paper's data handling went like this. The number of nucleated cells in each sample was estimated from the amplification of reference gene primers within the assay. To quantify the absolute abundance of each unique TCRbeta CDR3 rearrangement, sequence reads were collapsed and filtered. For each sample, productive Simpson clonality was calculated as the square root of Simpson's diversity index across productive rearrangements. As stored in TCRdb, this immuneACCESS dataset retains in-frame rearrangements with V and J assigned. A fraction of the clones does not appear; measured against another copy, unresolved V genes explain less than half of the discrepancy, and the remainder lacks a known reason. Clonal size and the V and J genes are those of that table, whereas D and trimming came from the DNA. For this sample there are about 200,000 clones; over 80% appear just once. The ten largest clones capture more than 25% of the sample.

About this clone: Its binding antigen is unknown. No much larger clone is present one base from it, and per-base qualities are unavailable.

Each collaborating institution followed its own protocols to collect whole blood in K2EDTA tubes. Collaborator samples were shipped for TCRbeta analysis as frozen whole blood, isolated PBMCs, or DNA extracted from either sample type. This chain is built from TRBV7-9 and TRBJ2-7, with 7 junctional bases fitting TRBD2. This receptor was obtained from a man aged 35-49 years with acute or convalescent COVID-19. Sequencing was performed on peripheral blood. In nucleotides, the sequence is TGTGCCAGCAGAAACGGACTAGTTGGCGGGGTAGAGCAGTACTTC. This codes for CASRNGLVGGVEQYF.